This note documents a single TCR beta chain sequence. The data belong to a study of blood T cells in healthy people across ages. V lost 0 bases and J 4 bases, leaving 13 bases between the germline ends. The CDR3 loop spans 15 amino acids. Germline V gene data show CDR1 as SGHRS and CDR2 as YFSETQ. A second PCR of 7 to 11 cycles used a sample-barcoded 5' primer and a J-beta primer mix. TCRdb ran MiXCR on the 5' RACE reads and lists one entry per CDR3 protein. The sample has some 1 million distinct CDR3 sequences, 45% seen once. The chain joins TRBV5-1 to TRBJ1-1; D unclear. The sequence was obtained from an older woman in good health. Input material: blood. CDR3 sequence (DNA): TGCGCCAGCAGCTTGGATCAATGGGTAGGCACTGAAGCTTTCTTT. It encodes CASSLDQWVGTEAFF.